This T cell receptor (beta chain) was captured in a study of blood T cells in healthy people across ages. This clonotype was recorded at least ten times. A sample-barcoded 5' primer and a J-beta primer mix were used in a second PCR of about 7 to 12 cycles. TCRdb reanalysed the 5' RACE reads using MiXCR and keeps one entry per CDR3 protein. The top ten clones hold approximately 7.7% of a sample with some 1.5 million distinct CDR3 sequences, approximately 30% of them seen once. The sequenced material came from blood. The receptor comes from a woman in her 30s in good health.

CDR3 in DNA: TGTGCCAGCACCATTGGCTACGAGCAGTACTTC. Translation gives CASTIGYEQYF. V gene TRBV28 combines with J gene TRBJ2-7, with D unresolved. Per germline, CDR1 MDHEN and CDR2 SYDVKM. Trimming removed 7 bases at V and 3 bases at J, with 7 bases between. This CDR3 has 11 residues. Full variable domain (remainder filled in from reference TRBV28 and TRBJ2-7): DVKVTQSSRYLVKRTGEKVFLECVQDMDHENMFWYRQDPGLGLRLIYFSYDVKMKEKGDIPEGYSVSREKKERFSLILESASTNQTSMYLCASTIGYEQYFGPGTRLTVT.